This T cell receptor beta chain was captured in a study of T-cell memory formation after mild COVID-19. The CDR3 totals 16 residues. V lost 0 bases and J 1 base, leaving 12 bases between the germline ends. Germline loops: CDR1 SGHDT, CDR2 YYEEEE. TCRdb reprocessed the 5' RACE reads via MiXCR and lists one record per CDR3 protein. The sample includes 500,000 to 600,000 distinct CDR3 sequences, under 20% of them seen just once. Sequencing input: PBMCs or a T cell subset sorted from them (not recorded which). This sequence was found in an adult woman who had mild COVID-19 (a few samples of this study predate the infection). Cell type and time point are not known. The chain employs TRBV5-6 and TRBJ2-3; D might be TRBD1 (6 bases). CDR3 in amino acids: CASSLGGRPGTDTQYF. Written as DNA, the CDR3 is TGTGCCAGCAGCTTGGGGGGGCGACCGGGCACAGATACGCAGTATTTT.